This T cell receptor (beta chain) was retrieved from a study of OX40 agonist ivuxolimab in advanced cancers. Whole-study context: Prior anti-PD-1, anti-PD-L1 or anti-CTLA-4 therapy did not bar entry, and less than 50% had some.

With respect to this clone: At one end, the junction sequence differs from germline, possibly due to a read error.

The repertoire was sequenced with immunoSEQ multiplex PCR; TCRdb's copy has only in-frame clones and lacks some. The table records roughly 100,000 clones, less than 95% of them present only once. Looked up from germline, CDR1 is SSHAT and CDR2 is FNYEAQ (reference sequence). There are 13 residues in the CDR3. Patients with autoimmune history or systemic immunosuppression were excluded. This clonotype was sampled from an adult with an advanced solid tumor such as melanoma, head and neck, liver or kidney cancer. The V gene is TRBV7-7, the J gene TRBJ2-3; TRBD2 aligns across 9 bases. The sample consisted of CD4+ or CD8+ T cells sorted from blood, taken in a trial of the OX40 agonist ivuxolimab. DNA of the CDR3: TGTGCTAGCAGCTTAGCGGGGGAGGATACGCAGTATTTT. This encodes CASSLAGEDTQYF.